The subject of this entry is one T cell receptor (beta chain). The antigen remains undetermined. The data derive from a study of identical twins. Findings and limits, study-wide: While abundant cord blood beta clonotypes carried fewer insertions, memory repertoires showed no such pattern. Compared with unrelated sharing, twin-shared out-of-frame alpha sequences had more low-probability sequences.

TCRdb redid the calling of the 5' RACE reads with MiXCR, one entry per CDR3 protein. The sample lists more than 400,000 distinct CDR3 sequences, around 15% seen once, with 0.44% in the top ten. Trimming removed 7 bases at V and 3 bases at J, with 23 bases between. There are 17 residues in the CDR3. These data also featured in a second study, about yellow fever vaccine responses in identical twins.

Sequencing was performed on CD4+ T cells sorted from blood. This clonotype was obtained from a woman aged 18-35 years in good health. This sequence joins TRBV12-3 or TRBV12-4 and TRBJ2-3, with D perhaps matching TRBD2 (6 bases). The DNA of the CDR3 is TGTGCCAGCACCCTCGGAGGGAGAAGCAAAAAGACAGATACGCAGTATTTT. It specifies CASTLGGRSKKTDTQYF.